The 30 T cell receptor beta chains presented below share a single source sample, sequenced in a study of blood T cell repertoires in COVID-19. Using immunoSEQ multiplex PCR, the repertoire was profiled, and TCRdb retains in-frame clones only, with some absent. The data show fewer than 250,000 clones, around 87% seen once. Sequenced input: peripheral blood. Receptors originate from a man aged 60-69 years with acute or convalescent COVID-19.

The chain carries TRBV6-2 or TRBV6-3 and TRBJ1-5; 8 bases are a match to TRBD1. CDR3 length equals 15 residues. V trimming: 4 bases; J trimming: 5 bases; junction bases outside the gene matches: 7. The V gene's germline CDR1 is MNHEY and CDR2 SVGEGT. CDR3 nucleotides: TGTGCCAGCAGTTCCCCGGGACAGGCCGATCAGCCCCAGCATTTT. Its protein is CASSSPGQADQPQHF.

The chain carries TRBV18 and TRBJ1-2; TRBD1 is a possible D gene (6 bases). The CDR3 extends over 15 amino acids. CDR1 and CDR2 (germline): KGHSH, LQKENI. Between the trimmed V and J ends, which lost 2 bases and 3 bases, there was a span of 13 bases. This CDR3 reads CASSPGQPGDYGYTF. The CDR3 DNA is TGTGCCAGCTCACCAGGACAACCAGGGGACTATGGCTACACCTTC. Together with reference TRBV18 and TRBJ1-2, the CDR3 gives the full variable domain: NAGVMQNPRHLVRRRGQEARLRCSPMKGHSHVYWYRQLPEEGLKFMVYLQKENIIDESGMPKERFSAEFPKEGPSILRIQQVVRGDSAAYFCASSPGQPGDYGYTFGSGTRLTVV.

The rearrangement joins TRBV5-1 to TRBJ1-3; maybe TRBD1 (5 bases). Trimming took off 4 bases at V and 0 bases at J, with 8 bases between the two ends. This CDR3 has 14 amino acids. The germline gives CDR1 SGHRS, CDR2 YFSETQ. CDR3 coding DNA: TGCGCCAGCAGCCCGACAGACTCTGGAAACACCATATATTTT. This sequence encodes CASSPTDSGNTIYF.

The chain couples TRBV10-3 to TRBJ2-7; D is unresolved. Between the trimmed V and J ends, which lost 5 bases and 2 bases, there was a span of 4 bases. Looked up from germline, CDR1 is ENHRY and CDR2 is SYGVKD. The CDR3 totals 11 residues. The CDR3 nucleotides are TGTGCCATCAGTTCCACCTACGAGCAGTACTTC. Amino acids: CAISSTYEQYF.

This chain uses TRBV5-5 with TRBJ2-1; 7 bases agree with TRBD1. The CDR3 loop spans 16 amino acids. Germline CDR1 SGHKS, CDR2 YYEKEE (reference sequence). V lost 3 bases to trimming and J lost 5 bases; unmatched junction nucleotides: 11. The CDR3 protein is CASSSIRGSGDNEQFF. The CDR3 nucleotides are TGTGCCAGCAGCTCGATCAGGGGGAGTGGGGACAATGAGCAGTTCTTC.

CDR3 bases: TGTGCCAGCAGCCGAACCACAGGGGGCTCCGGGGAGCTGTTTTTT. Translation gives CASSRTTGGSGELFF. The chain uses TRBV7-8 and TRBJ2-2; 9 bases match TRBD1. The germline gives CDR1 SGHVS, CDR2 FQNEAQ. The CDR3 loop spans 15 amino acids. V lost 5 bases, J lost 6 bases, and 7 bases stayed unmatched.

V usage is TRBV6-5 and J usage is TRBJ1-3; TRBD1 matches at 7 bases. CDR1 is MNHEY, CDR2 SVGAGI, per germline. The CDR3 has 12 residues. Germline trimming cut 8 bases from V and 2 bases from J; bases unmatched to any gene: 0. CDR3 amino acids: CASDRAGNTIYF. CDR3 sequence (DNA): TGTGCCAGCGACAGGGCTGGAAACACCATATATTTT.

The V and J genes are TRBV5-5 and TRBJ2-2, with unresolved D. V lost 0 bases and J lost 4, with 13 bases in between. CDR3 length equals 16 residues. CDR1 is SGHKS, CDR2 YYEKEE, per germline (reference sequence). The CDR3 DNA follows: TGTGCCAGCAGCTTGGCGTGGCAATGGAGCACCGGGGAGCTGTTTTTT. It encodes CASSLAWQWSTGELFF.

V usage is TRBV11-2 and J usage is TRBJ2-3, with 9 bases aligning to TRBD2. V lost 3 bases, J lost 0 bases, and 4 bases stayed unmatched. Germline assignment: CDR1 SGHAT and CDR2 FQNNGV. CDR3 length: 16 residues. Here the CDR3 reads CASSLLAGTSTDTQYF. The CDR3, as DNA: TGTGCCAGCAGCTTGCTAGCGGGGACTAGCACAGATACGCAGTATTTT. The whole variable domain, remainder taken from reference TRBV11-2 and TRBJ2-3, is EAGVAQSPRYKIIEKRQSVAFWCNPISGHATLYWYQQILGQGPKLLIQFQNNGVVDDSQLPKDRFSAERLKGVDSTLKIQPAKLEDSAVYLCASSLLAGTSTDTQYFGPGTRLTVL.

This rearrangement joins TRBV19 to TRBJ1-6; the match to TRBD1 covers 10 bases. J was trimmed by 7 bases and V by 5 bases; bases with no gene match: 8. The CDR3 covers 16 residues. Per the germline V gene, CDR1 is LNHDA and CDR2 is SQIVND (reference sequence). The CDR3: CASSPRDRGSNSPLHF. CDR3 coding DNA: TGTGCCAGTAGTCCCCGGGACAGGGGATCAAATTCACCCCTCCACTTT.

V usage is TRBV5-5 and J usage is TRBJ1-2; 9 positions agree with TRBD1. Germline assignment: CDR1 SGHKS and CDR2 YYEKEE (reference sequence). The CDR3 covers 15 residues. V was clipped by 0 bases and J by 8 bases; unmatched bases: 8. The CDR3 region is CASSLGVSTGGGYTF. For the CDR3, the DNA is TGTGCCAGCAGCTTGGGGGTGTCAACAGGGGGCGGCTACACCTTC.

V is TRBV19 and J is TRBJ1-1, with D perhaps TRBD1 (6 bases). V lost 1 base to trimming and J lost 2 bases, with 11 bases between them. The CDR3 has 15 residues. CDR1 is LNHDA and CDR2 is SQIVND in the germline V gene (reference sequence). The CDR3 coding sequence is TGTGCCAGTAGTATAGGAGCAGGGGTTAACACTGAAGCTTTCTTT. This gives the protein CASSIGAGVNTEAFF.

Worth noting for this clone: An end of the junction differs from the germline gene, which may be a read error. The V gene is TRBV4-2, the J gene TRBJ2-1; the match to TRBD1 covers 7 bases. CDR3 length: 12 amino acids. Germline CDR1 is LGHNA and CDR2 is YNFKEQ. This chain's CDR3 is CASSQDPFGQVF. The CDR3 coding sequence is TGTGCCAGCAGCCAAGACCCCTTCGGACAGGTCTTC.

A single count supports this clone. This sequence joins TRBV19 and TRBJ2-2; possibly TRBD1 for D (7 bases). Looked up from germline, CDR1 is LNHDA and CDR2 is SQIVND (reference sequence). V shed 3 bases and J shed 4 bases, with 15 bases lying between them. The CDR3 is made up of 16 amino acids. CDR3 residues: CASSIGGTEGTGELFF. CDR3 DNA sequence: TGTGCCAGTAGTATTGGCGGGACAGAAGGCACCGGGGAGCTGTTTTTT.

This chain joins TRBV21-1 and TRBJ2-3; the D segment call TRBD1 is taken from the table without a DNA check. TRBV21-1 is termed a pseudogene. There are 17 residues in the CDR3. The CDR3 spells CASSKIKDRGGVYTQYF. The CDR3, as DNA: TGTGCCAGCAGCAAAATCAAGGACAGGGGGGGTGTGTATACGCAGTATTTT.

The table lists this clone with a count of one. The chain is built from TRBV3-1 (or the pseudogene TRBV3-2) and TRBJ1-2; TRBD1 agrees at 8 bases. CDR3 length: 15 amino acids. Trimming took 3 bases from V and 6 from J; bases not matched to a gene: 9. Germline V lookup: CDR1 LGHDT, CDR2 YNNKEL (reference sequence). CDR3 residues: CASSQPPSGGHGYTF. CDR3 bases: TGTGCCAGCAGCCAGCCCCCATCAGGGGGCCATGGCTACACCTTC.

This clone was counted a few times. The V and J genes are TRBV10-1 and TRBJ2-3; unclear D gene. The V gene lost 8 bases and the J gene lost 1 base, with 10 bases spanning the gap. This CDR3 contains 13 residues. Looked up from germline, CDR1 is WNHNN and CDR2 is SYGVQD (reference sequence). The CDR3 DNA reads TGCGCCAGCTCGACACCAGGCACAGATACGCAGTATTTT. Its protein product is CASSTPGTDTQYF.

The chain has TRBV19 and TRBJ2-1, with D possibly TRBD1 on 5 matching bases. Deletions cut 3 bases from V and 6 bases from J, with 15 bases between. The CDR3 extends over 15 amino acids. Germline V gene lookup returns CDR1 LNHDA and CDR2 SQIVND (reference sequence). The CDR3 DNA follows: TGTGCCAGTAGTATGGGCGGCAGAAGGGGCAATGAGCAGTTCTTC. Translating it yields CASSMGGRRGNEQFF.

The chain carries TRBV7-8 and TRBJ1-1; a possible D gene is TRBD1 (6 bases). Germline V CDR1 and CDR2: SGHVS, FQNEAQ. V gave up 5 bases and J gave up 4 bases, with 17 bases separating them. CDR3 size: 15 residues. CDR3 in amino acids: CASSRGRGEITEAFF. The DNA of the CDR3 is TGTGCCAGCAGCCGCGGCAGGGGTGAGATCACTGAAGCTTTCTTT. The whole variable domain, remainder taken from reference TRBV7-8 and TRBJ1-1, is GAGVSQSPRYKVAKRGQDVALRCDPISGHVSLFWYQQALGQGPEFLTYFQNEAQLDKSGLPSDRFFAERPEGSVSTLKIQRTQQEDSAVYLCASSRGRGEITEAFFGQGTRLTVV.

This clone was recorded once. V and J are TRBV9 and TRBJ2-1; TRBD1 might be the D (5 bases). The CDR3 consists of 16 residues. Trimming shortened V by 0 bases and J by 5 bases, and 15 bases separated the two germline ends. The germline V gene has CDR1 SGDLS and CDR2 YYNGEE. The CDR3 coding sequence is TGTGCCAGCAGCGTAGTGGCTGAAGGGGCCAACAATGAGCAGTTCTTC. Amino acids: CASSVVAEGANNEQFF.

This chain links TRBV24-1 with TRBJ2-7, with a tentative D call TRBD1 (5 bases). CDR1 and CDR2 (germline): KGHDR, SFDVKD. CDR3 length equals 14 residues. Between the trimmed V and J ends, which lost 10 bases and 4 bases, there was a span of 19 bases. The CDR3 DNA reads TGTGCCACTTCCCCTTCAGGGTTTTCTTACGAGCAGTACTTC. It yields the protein CATSPSGFSYEQYF.

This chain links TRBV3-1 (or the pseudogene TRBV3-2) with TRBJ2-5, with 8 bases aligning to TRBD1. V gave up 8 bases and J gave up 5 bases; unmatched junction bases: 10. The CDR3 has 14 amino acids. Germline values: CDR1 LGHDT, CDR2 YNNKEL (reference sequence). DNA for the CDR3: TGTGCCAGCTATCGGCAGGGGGCGATGGAGACCCAGTACTTC. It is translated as CASYRQGAMETQYF.

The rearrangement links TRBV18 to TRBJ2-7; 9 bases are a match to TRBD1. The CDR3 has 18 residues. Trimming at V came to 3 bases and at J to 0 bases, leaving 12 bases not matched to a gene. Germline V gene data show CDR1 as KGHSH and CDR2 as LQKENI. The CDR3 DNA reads TGTGCCAGCTCACCGGTGTTGACAGGGGGACTGCGCTCCTACGAGCAGTACTTC. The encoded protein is CASSPVLTGGLRSYEQYF. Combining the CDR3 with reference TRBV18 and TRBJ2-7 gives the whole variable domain NAGVMQNPRHLVRRRGQEARLRCSPMKGHSHVYWYRQLPEEGLKFMVYLQKENIIDESGMPKERFSAEFPKEGPSILRIQQVVRGDSAAYFCASSPVLTGGLRSYEQYFGPGTRLTVT.

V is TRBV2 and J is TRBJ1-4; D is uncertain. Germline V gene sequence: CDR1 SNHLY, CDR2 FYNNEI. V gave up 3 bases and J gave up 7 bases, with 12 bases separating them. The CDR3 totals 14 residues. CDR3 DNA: TGTGCCAGCAGTGAGAGGGCGGTCGGTGAAAAACTGTTTTTT. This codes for CASSERAVGEKLFF. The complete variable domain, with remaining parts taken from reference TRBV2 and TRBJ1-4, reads EPEVTQTPSHQVTQMGQEVILRCVPISNHLYFYWYRQILGQKVEFLVSFYNNEISEKSEIFDDQFSVERPDGSNFTLKIRSTKLEDSAMYFCASSERAVGEKLFFGSGTQLSVL.

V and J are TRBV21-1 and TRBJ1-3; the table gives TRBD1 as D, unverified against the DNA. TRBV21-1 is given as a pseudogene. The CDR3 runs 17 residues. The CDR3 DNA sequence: TGTGCCAGCACCTCAGACAGGGGGCTCAACTCTGGAAACACCATATATTTT. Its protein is CASTSDRGLNSGNTIYF.

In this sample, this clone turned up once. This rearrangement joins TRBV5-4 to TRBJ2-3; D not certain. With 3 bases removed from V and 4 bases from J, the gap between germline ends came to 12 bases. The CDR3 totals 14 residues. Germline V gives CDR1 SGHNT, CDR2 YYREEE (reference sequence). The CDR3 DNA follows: TGTGCCAGCAGCTCCCCTCGCCGGGCAGATACGCAGTATTTT. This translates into CASSSPRRADTQYF.

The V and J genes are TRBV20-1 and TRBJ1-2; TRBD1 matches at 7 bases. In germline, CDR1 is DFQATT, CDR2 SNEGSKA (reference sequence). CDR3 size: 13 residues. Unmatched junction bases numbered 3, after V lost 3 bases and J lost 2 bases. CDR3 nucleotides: TGCAGTGCTAGTACGGGACAGAACTATGGCTACACCTTC. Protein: CSASTGQNYGYTF.

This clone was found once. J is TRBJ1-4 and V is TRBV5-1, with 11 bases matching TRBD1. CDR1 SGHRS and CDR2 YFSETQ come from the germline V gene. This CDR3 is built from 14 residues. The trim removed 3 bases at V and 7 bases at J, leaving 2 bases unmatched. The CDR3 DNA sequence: TGCGCCAGCAGCTCCGGGACAGGGGGTGAAAAACTGTTTTTT. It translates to CASSSGTGGEKLFF.

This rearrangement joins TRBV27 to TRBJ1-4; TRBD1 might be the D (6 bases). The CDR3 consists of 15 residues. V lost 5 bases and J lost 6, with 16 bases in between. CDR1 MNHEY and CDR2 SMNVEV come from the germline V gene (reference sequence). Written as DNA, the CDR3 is TGTGCCAGCAGTCGGTCCAGGGGTGGGGATGAAAAACTGTTTTTT. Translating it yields CASSRSRGGDEKLFF.

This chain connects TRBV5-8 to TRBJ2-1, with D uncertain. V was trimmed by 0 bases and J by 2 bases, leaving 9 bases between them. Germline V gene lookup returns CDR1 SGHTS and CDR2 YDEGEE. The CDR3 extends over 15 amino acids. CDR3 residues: CASSLASQTYNEQFF. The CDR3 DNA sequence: TGTGCCAGCAGCTTGGCTTCGCAGACCTACAATGAGCAGTTCTTC.